Shown below are 26 T cell receptor beta chains from a single sample sequenced in a study of CD8 T cells in ankylosing spondylitis (dated by TCRdb to about 2017). Libraries were constructed by 5' RACE. The run used an Illumina HiSeq 2500. TCRdb took the public reads, trimmed them with fastp at Q25, ran MiXCR for clone calling and kept in-frame beta chains. Rows with a matching CDR3 protein are joined into one entry that keeps the most common DNA and genes. Here the sample has some 140,000 distinct CDR3 sequences; 9.5% to 12% occur a single time. 4.1% of the sample rests with the top ten. Sequencing was carried out using blood, either unsorted or a sorted T cell fraction (not recorded which). The receptor source for this set is a female donor with ankylosing spondylitis or in good health (not recorded which).

The table lists this clonotype with many counts. This chain links TRBV5-1 with TRBJ1-5, with 7 bases lining up with TRBD1. There are 15 residues in the CDR3. Trimming cost V 0 bases and J 4 bases; bases outside gene matches: 4. In germline, CDR1 is SGHRS, CDR2 YFSETQ. CDR3 amino acids: CASSLGDSLNQPQHF. The CDR3 nucleotides are TGCGCCAGCAGCTTGGGGGACAGCCTTAATCAGCCCCAGCATTTT.

This clonotype was seen ten or more times. V gene TRBV28 combines with J gene TRBJ1-1; D gene uncertain. Germline V lookup: CDR1 MDHEN, CDR2 SYDVKM. V gave up 7 bases and J gave up 0 bases, with 12 bases separating them. The CDR3 spans 14 residues. Here the CDR3 DNA reads TGTGCCAGCATCCCCCCAACGGTGAACACTGAAGCTTTCTTT. Its translation: CASIPPTVNTEAFF.

The chain couples TRBV28 to TRBJ2-3; TRBD2 matches at 7 bases. The CDR3 length is 17 residues. V dropped 5 bases and J dropped 2; count of bases not matched to a gene: 13. Looked up from germline, CDR1 is MDHEN and CDR2 is SYDVKM. The CDR3 here is CASSPPQAGPLTDTQYF. The CDR3 bases are TGTGCCAGCAGTCCCCCCCAAGCGGGGCCCCTCACAGATACGCAGTATTTT.

The gene calls are TRBV13 and TRBJ1-4; TRBD1 aligns across 9 bases. The V gene end was trimmed by 8 bases and the J gene end by 8 bases; junction bases not matched to a gene: 6. Germline V gene sequence: CDR1 PRHDT, CDR2 FYEKMQ (reference sequence). The CDR3 totals 13 residues. DNA for the CDR3: TGTGCCAGCCGCCGGGACAGGGAGGAAAAACTGTTTTTT. Residues: CASRRDREEKLFF.

This clonotype was seen at least ten times. The rearrangement uses TRBV20-1 and TRBJ1-1, with D perhaps TRBD1 (5 bases). V was pared by 1 base and J by 0 bases, with 12 bases between. CDR3 length: 15 residues. Germline V gene sequence: CDR1 DFQATT, CDR2 SNEGSKA (reference sequence). The CDR3 sequence: CSARARGLLNTEAFF. For the CDR3, the DNA is TGCAGTGCTAGAGCACGGGGACTGTTGAACACTGAAGCTTTCTTT.

This clonotype was observed at least ten times. The CDR3 sequence: CASSQDRGETQYF. As DNA, the CDR3 is TGTGCCAGTAGCCAGGACAGGGGAGAGACCCAGTACTTC. The gene calls are TRBV19 and TRBJ2-5, with 9 bases identical to TRBD1. The germline V gene encodes CDR1 LNHDA and CDR2 SQIVND (reference sequence). The CDR3 contains 13 residues. V lost 6 bases and J lost 4; bases outside the gene matches: 3.

This clonotype was detected many times. V gene TRBV5-1 combines with J gene TRBJ2-2; unclear D gene. Trimming shortened V by 5 bases and J by 2 bases, and 13 bases separated the two germline ends. This CDR3 is built from 15 residues. In germline, CDR1 is SGHRS, CDR2 YFSETQ. CDR3 amino acids: CASREESRNTGELFF. In DNA form, the CDR3 reads TGCGCCAGCAGAGAGGAATCTCGAAACACCGGGGAGCTGTTTTTT.

This clonotype came up many times. This rearrangement joins TRBV13 to TRBJ1-5; D is possibly TRBD1 (5 bases). The CDR3 length is 14 residues. The germline CDR1 and CDR2 sequences are PRHDT and FYEKMQ (reference sequence). With 4 bases removed from V and 7 bases from J, the gap between germline ends came to 14 bases. DNA of the CDR3: TGTGCCAGCAGCTCGGGGTCCTGGGGCCAGCCCCAGCATTTT. Protein: CASSSGSWGQPQHF. Filled out from reference TRBV13 and TRBJ1-5, the complete variable domain reads AAGVIQSPRHLIKEKRETATLKCYPIPRHDTVYWYQQGPGQDPQFLISFYEKMQSDKGSIPDRFSAQQFSDYHSELNMSSLELGDSALYFCASSSGSWGQPQHFGDGTRLSIL.

There are many counts of this clonotype. The rearrangement uses TRBV29-1 and TRBJ2-1; D not resolved. This CDR3 contains 10 residues. Trimming cost V 7 bases and J 8 bases, with 9 bases left between them. Per germline, CDR1 SQVTM and CDR2 ANQGSEA. In DNA form, the CDR3 reads TGCAGCGCCATCGGTTATGAGCAGTTCTTC. This gives the protein CSAIGYEQFF.

This clonotype was counted many times. The CDR3 DNA is TGCAGTGCCACAGCCCTTCTACGGGACCACACAGATACGCAGTATTTT. It codes for CSATALLRDHTDTQYF. This chain uses TRBV20-1 with TRBJ2-3, with D perhaps given as TRBD1 or TRBD2 (5 bases each). Germline loops: CDR1 DFQATT, CDR2 SNEGSKA (reference sequence). The CDR3 consists of 16 residues. Trimming took off 6 bases at V and 2 bases at J, with 21 bases between the two ends.

This clonotype was seen ten or more times. This chain uses TRBV20-1 with TRBJ2-7, with unresolved D. The CDR3 has 10 residues. Germline assignment: CDR1 DFQATT and CDR2 SNEGSKA (reference sequence). V lost 4 bases, J lost 3 bases, and 4 bases lay in between. CDR3 DNA sequence: TGCAGTGCTATAGGCTACGAGCAGTACTTC. Protein: CSAIGYEQYF.

This clonotype appeared many times. V and J are TRBV5-1 and TRBJ2-5; TRBD1 might be the D (6 bases). The CDR3 extends over 14 amino acids. V lost 6 bases to trimming and J lost 2 bases, with 14 bases between them. The germline V gene has CDR1 SGHRS and CDR2 YFSETQ. CDR3 amino acids: CASKQSGTQETQYF. The CDR3 bases are TGCGCCAGCAAGCAGTCAGGGACACAAGAGACCCAGTACTTC.

This clonotype was picked up many times. The CDR3 loop is CASSLDPGGGRETQYF. As DNA, the CDR3 is TGCGCCAGCAGCTTGGACCCGGGGGGAGGAAGAGAGACCCAGTACTTC. The rearrangement joins TRBV5-1 to TRBJ2-5; TRBD2 matches 7 bases. With 0 bases clipped from V and 4 bases from J, the junction kept 9 bases outside the gene matches. The CDR3 loop spans 16 amino acids. CDR1 and CDR2 (germline): SGHRS, YFSETQ.

This clonotype has a handful of counts. The gene calls are TRBV18 and TRBJ2-7, with D perhaps TRBD1 (5 bases). The CDR3 is made up of 11 amino acids. CDR1 and CDR2 from the germline V gene are KGHSH and LQKENI. Trimming pared 3 bases from V and 11 bases from J, leaving 11 bases between. CDR3 bases: TGTGCCAGCTCACCTCGGCAGGGAAAGTACTTC. This sequence encodes CASSPRQGKYF.

V usage is TRBV28 and J usage is TRBJ2-5; TRBD2 is a possible D gene (6 bases). Looked up from germline, CDR1 is MDHEN and CDR2 is SYDVKM. The CDR3 totals 15 residues. The ends were cut back, 2 bases at V and 2 bases at J, with 12 bases in the middle. For the CDR3, the DNA is TGTGCCAGCAGTTTAGGGGGGACCACTCAAGAGACCCAGTACTTC. It codes for CASSLGGTTQETQYF.

This clonotype was seen repeatedly, ten times or more. V usage is TRBV5-1 and J usage is TRBJ2-7; 9 bases fit TRBD2. The germline CDR1 and CDR2 sequences are SGHRS and YFSETQ. The trim removed 0 bases at V and 7 bases at J, leaving 5 bases unmatched. This CDR3 spans 14 amino acids. The CDR3 bases are TGCGCCAGCAGCTTGGGTAGCGGGAGCGGGGAGCAGTACTTC. It encodes CASSLGSGSGEQYF. Full variable domain (rest looked up from reference TRBV5-1 and TRBJ2-7): KAGVTQTPRYLIKTRGQQVTLSCSPISGHRSVSWYQQTPGQGLQFLFEYFSETQRNKGNFPGRFSGRQFSNSRSEMNVSTLELGDSALYLCASSLGSGSGEQYFGPGTRLTVT.

Details on this clonotype: At one of its ends the junction is not consistent with the germline gene, which may arise from a read error. This chain links TRBV29-1 with TRBJ1-2, with 9 bases identical to TRBD1. The CDR3 totals 14 residues. Germline CDR1 is SQVTM and CDR2 is ANQGSEA. The DNA for the CDR3 is TGCAGCGTCGACCGACAGGGGGGGACTTATGGCTACAACTTC. Translation gives CSVDRQGGTYGYNF.

This chain uses TRBV10-3 with TRBJ2-1; D is possibly TRBD2 (5 bases). CDR1 ENHRY and CDR2 SYGVKD come from the germline V gene. The CDR3 length is 16 residues. Trimming removed 3 bases from V and 0 bases from J, with 12 bases in between. The chain's CDR3 is CAISDRAASSYNEQFF. In DNA form, the CDR3 reads TGTGCCATCAGTGACCGAGCGGCAAGCTCCTACAATGAGCAGTTCTTC.

This clonotype was recorded many times. The J gene is TRBJ2-3, the V gene TRBV20-1, with unresolved D. This CDR3 is 12 amino acids long. The germline gives CDR1 DFQATT, CDR2 SNEGSKA (reference sequence). CDR3 sequence (DNA): TGCAGCCCGGGCGGTGGCACAGATACGCAGTATTTT. Amino acid sequence: CSPGGGTDTQYF.

This clonotype came up many times. V is TRBV11-2 and J is TRBJ2-5; D gene ambiguous. The CDR3 spans 16 residues. V shed 0 bases and J shed 6 bases, with 17 bases lying between them. CDR1 is SGHAT, CDR2 FQNNGV, per germline. CDR3 nucleotide sequence: TGTGCCAGCAGCTTAGATACGACCCCCCTGGGAAAGACCCAGTACTTC. As protein: CASSLDTTPLGKTQYF.

This clonotype was recorded many times. The rearrangement joins TRBV30 to TRBJ1-2; D is perhaps TRBD1 (6 bases). V gave up 2 bases and J gave up 2 bases, with 6 bases separating them. This CDR3 is built from 12 residues. The germline CDR1 and CDR2 sequences are GTSNPN and SVGIG (reference sequence). The CDR3 region has the DNA TGTGCCTGGAGTACAGGGAACTATGGCTACACCTTC. Its protein is CAWSTGNYGYTF.

This clonotype was counted ten times or more. The J gene is TRBJ1-2, the V gene TRBV5-1; D is unclear. Germline V lookup: CDR1 SGHRS, CDR2 YFSETQ. Deletions cut 0 bases from V and 0 bases from J, with 6 bases between. This CDR3 is built from 14 residues. The CDR3 bases are TGCGCCAGCAGCTTGGCCACGGCTAACTATGGCTACACCTTC. Residues: CASSLATANYGYTF. Full variable domain (remainder filled in from reference TRBV5-1 and TRBJ1-2): KAGVTQTPRYLIKTRGQQVTLSCSPISGHRSVSWYQQTPGQGLQFLFEYFSETQRNKGNFPGRFSGRQFSNSRSEMNVSTLELGDSALYLCASSLATANYGYTFGSGTRLTVV.

V usage is TRBV5-1 and J usage is TRBJ2-7; TRBD1 agrees at 12 bases. The germline V gene encodes CDR1 SGHRS and CDR2 YFSETQ. The CDR3 consists of 15 residues. The ends lost 3 bases at V and 2 bases at J; junction bases unmatched: 3. The CDR3 region has the DNA TGCGCCAGCAGCTATGGGACAGGGGGCACCTACGAGCAGTACTTC. Its protein is CASSYGTGGTYEQYF.

This clonotype was observed a few times. CDR3 nucleotide sequence: TGCAGTGCTAGAGCCACTGGCGGCGGGGAGCTGTTTTTT. Translation: CSARATGGGELFF. The V gene is TRBV20-1, the J gene TRBJ2-2, with unresolved D. Germline lookup yields CDR1 DFQATT and CDR2 SNEGSKA (reference sequence). The length of the CDR3 is 13 residues. Trimming stripped 1 base from V and 7 bases from J, with 10 bases between.

This clonotype was recorded many times. The CDR3 spells CASLGIAGGGNEQFF. The CDR3 DNA follows: TGTGCCAGTTTGGGGATAGCGGGAGGAGGTAATGAGCAGTTCTTC. V gene TRBV12-3 or TRBV12-4 combines with J gene TRBJ2-1; TRBD2 matches at 10 bases. J lost 7 bases, V lost 9 bases, and 12 bases had no gene match. The CDR3 sequence is 15 residues long.

Concerning this clonotype itself: Given a much more abundant clone one base away, this may be a read error. V gene TRBV18 combines with J gene TRBJ2-5; unclear D gene. Germline-derived CDR1 and CDR2 are KGHSH and LQKENI. This CDR3 region has 12 residues. In nucleotides, the CDR3 is TGTGCCTGCTCACCGGCATTAGAGACCCAGTACTTC. Protein product: CACSPALETQYF. The entire variable domain, with the rest obtained from reference TRBV18 and TRBJ2-5, is as follows: NAGVMQNPRHLVRRRGQEARLRCSPMKGHSHVYWYRQLPEEGLKFMVYLQKENIIDESGMPKERFSAEFPKEGPSILRIQQVVRGDSAAYFCACSPALETQYFGPGTRLLVL.